Listed below are T cell receptor beta chains from one sample, sequenced in a study of OX40 agonist ivuxolimab in advanced cancers. Only in-frame clones appear in the TCRdb table, and some are missing; sequencing was by immunoSEQ multiplex PCR. The repertoire holds 70,000 to 95,000 clones, with about 85% as singletons. The material sequenced was CD4+ or CD8+ T cells sorted from blood, taken in a trial of the OX40 agonist ivuxolimab. The receptors originated from an adult with an advanced solid tumor such as melanoma, head and neck, liver or kidney cancer. The CDR3 runs from the conserved cysteine through the conserved F or W. The D gene is left open where the match is weak. The size entry is marked missing in some rows and otherwise reads once, few, many or a size class.

v_call,d_call,j_call,clone_size,cdr3_nt,cdr3_aa
TRBV7-2,TRBD1,TRBJ2-5,-,TGTGCCAGCAGCTTAGTTGACAGGGTAGAGACCCAGTACTTC,CASSLVDRVETQYF
TRBV7-9,TRBD2,TRBJ2-1,-,TGTGCCAGCAGCTTCCTCTTCGGGAGGGCCGTCGACAATGAGCAGTTCTTC,CASSFLFGRAVDNEQFF
TRBV27,-,TRBJ2-2,-,TGTGCCAGCAGTTGGCAGGGGACCGGGGAGCTGTTTTTT,CASSWQGTGELFF
TRBV6-1,-,TRBJ1-1,-,TGTGCCAGCAGTGAAGTAGTGCGGGGGCGCGGTGAAGCTTTCTTT,CASSEVVRGRGEAFF
TRBV21-1,-,TRBJ2-7,-,TGTGCCAGCAGCAAAGAAAGGGGGGTCCAGGGCTCGAGCTCCTACGAGCAGTACTTC,CASSKERGVQGSSSYEQYF
TRBV4-2,-,TRBJ1-2,-,TGTGCCAGCAGCTTGGCAGGGAAGGGCGGCTACACCTTC,CASSLAGKGGYTF
TRBV12-5,-,TRBJ2-1,-,TGTGCTAGTGGTTTGGGACTGGCCTCCTACAATGAGCAGTTCTTC,CASGLGLASYNEQFF
TRBV19,TRBD1,TRBJ2-7,-,TGTGCCAGTAGTATCAGGGGGACAGTGGCCGACGAGCAGTACTTC,CASSIRGTVADEQYF
TRBV14,TRBD1,TRBJ2-6,-,TGTGCCAGCAGCCAGAAACTGGACAGGCTAATCCTCTCTGGGGCCAACGTCCTGACTTTC,CASSQKLDRLILSGANVLTF
TRBV19,-,TRBJ1-5,-,TGTGCCAGTAGTATAGATCCTATGAATCAGCCCCAGCATTTT,CASSIDPMNQPQHF
TRBV5-1,-,TRBJ1-1,-,TGCGCCAGCAGCTCCACCCTGAACACTGAAGCTTTCTTT,CASSSTLNTEAFF
TRBV5-8,-,TRBJ1-5,-,TGTGCCAGCAGCTTAGGGGTCGGAAATCAGCCCCAGCATTTT,CASSLGVGNQPQHF
TRBV11-2,-,TRBJ2-1,-,TGTGCCAGCAGCTTAGAGAGCAAAGGTGAGCAGTTCTTC,CASSLESKGEQFF
TRBV10-1,TRBD2,TRBJ2-3,-,TGCGCCAGCAGTAGAGCGGGAAACACAGATACGCAGTATTTT,CASSRAGNTDTQYF
TRBV5-4,-,TRBJ2-7,-,TGTGCCAGCAGCCCCGGGAGCTCCTACGAGCAGTACTTC,CASSPGSSYEQYF
TRBV21-1,-,TRBJ2-2,-,TGTGCCAGCAGCAAAAAGCATACTAGCACCGGGGAGCTGTTTTTT,CASSKKHTSTGELFF
TRBV11-2,-,TRBJ2-7,-,TGTGCCAGCAGCCCCCAGGGCTACGAGCAGTACTTC,CASSPQGYEQYF
TRBV18,-,TRBJ2-4,-,TGTGCCAGCTCACCTGGTGAACAAAACATTCAGTACTTC,CASSPGEQNIQYF
TRBV10-3,TRBD2,TRBJ2-3,few,TGTGCCACCTTAGCGGGTACCACAGATACGCAGTATTTT,CATLAGTTDTQYF
TRBV30,TRBD2,TRBJ2-1,-,TGTGCCTGGAAAGGGGCACACGGGACTAGCGGGAGTAAGATGTACAATGAGCAGTTCTTC,CAWKGAHGTSGSKMYNEQFF
TRBV11-2,-,TRBJ2-1,-,TGTGCCAGCAGCTTAGAAAGGTTCACCTACAATGAGCAGTTCTTC,CASSLERFTYNEQFF
TRBV5-6,-,TRBJ1-1,-,TGTGCCAGCAGCTTGACTCCCGGGGCGGCTTTCTTT,CASSLTPGAAFF
TRBV5-1,-,TRBJ2-3,-,TGCGCCAGCAGCTTGGTTCAGGGGATCGATACGCAGTATTTT,CASSLVQGIDTQYF
TRBV27,TRBD1,TRBJ2-1,-,TGTGCCAGCAGTTCAGGGACAGGTCCAGACAATGAGCAGTTCTTC,CASSSGTGPDNEQFF
TRBV4-3,-,TRBJ1-2,once,TGCGCCAGCAGCCGGGGGGGCGCTGGGTATGGCTACACCTTC,CASSRGGAGYGYTF
TRBV2,TRBD1,TRBJ1-1,-,TGTGCCAGCACCTTAGCGGACAGGGGGAACACTGAAGCTTTCTTT,CASTLADRGNTEAFF
TRBV7-6,-,TRBJ2-3,-,TGTGCCAGCAGCCCCGGATTTCCTAGGGGGGATACGCAGTATTTT,CASSPGFPRGDTQYF
TRBV18,-,TRBJ2-1,-,TGTGCCAGCTCACCAGGGGACCACTATGAGCAGTTCTTC,CASSPGDHYEQFF
TRBV6-1,TRBD2,TRBJ2-7,few,TGTGCCAGCAGTGATACCCCCCAGGGAGGGGACCACGAGCAGTACTTC,CASSDTPQGGDHEQYF
TRBV30,-,TRBJ2-4,-,TGTGCCTGGAGTGTACTAGGGACAATGACCAAAAACATTCAGTACTTC,CAWSVLGTMTKNIQYF
TRBV6-6,TRBD1,TRBJ2-1,-,TGTGCCAGCAGTTACTCGAAGGACAGGGGTTACAATGAGCAGTTCTTC,CASSYSKDRGYNEQFF
TRBV4-3,-,TRBJ2-3,-,TGCGCCAGCAGCCCATATGGGGGGTCAGATACGCAGTATTTT,CASSPYGGSDTQYF
TRBV6-6,TRBD1,TRBJ1-5,-,TGTGCCAGCAGTTACGCGACAGGGAATGGTCAGCCCCAGCATTTT,CASSYATGNGQPQHF
TRBV7-9,-,TRBJ1-4,once,TGTGCCAGCAGCTTAGGACAGTCTAATGAAAAACTGTTTTTT,CASSLGQSNEKLFF
TRBV11-2,-,TRBJ2-5,-,TGTGCCAGCAGCTTAGATGGAAGGACCCAGTACTTC,CASSLDGRTQYF
TRBV20-1,-,TRBJ2-3,-,TGCATCCCCGGGACAAAAGATACGCAGTATTTT,CIPGTKDTQYF
TRBV28,-,TRBJ1-2,-,TGTGCCAGCAGTTTGACGGGAGGTGTCGGCTACACCTTC,CASSLTGGVGYTF
TRBV19,-,TRBJ2-2,-,TGTGCCAGTAGTACGGGCGGGGAGCTGTTTTTT,CASSTGGELFF
TRBV7-2,-,TRBJ2-1,-,TGTGCCAGCAGCAACCGGAGGAGGCCGAGCAATGAGCAGTTCTTC,CASSNRRRPSNEQFF
TRBV28,TRBD2,TRBJ2-1,-,TGTGCCAGCACCCCAGGGGGACTAGCGGGGTACAATGAGCAGTTCTTC,CASTPGGLAGYNEQFF
TRBV6-6,TRBD2,TRBJ2-3,-,TGTGCCAGCATCCCACTAGCGGGAGTAGATACGCAGTATTTT,CASIPLAGVDTQYF
TRBV7-2,-,TRBJ2-7,few,TGTGCCAGCAGCCGTCAAACCGGGACGTACTCCTACGAGCAGTACTTC,CASSRQTGTYSYEQYF
TRBV14,-,TRBJ1-2,-,TGTGCCAGCAGCCAAGATTTAGGAGGATCCCGCTATGGCTACACCTTC,CASSQDLGGSRYGYTF